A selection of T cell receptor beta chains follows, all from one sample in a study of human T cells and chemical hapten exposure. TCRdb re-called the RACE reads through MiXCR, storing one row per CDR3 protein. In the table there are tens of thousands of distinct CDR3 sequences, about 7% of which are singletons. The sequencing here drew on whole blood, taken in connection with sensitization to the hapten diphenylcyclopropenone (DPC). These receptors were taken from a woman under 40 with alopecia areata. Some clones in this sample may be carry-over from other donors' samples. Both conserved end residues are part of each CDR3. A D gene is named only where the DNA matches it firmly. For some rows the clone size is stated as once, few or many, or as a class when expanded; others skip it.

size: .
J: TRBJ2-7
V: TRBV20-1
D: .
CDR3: CSARDLTGGYEQYF
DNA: TGCAGTGCTAGAGATCTGACAGGCGGCTACGAGCAGTACTTC

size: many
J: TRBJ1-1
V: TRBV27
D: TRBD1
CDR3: CASSSRTGMNTEAFF
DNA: TGTGCCAGCAGTTCCCGGACAGGCATGAACACTGAAGCTTTCTTT

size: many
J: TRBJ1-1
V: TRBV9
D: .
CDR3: CASSVAEGTEAFF
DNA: TGTGCCAGCAGCGTAGCTGAAGGCACTGAAGCTTTCTTT

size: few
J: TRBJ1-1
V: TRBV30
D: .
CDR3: CAWRPTNAGEAFF
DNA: TGTGCCTGGAGGCCAACGAACGCCGGTGAAGCTTTCTTT

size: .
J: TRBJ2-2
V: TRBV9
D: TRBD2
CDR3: CASSVRGGRGTGELFF
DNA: TGTGCCAGCAGCGTACGGGGGGGCCGTGGCACCGGGGAGCTGTTTTTT

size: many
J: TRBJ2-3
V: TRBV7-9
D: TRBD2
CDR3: CASSGRGGASTDTQYF
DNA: TGTGCCAGCAGTGGCCGGGGGGGGGCTAGCACAGATACGCAGTATTTT

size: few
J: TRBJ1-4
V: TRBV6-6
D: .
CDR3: CASSYGQGGTNEKLFF
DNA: TGTGCCAGCAGTTACGGGCAGGGTGGAACTAATGAAAAACTGTTTTTT

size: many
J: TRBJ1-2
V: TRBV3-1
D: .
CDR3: CASSQRGNDYGYTF
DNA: TGTGCCAGCAGCCAGAGAGGGAACGACTATGGCTACACCTTC

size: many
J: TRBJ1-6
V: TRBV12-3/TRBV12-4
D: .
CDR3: CASSLGRENSPLHF
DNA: TGTGCCAGCAGTTTAGGACGAGAAAATTCACCCCTCCACTTT

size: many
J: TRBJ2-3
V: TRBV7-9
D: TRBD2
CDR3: CASSLGLAGGTDTQYF
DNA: TGTGCCAGCAGCTTGGGGCTAGCGGGGGGCACAGATACGCAGTATTTT

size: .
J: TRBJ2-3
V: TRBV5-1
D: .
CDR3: CASGLRKATDTQYF
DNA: TGCGCCAGCGGTCTACGCAAAGCCACAGATACGCAGTATTTT

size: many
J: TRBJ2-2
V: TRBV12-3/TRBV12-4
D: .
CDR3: CASSQLANTGELFF
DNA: TGTGCCAGCAGCCAACTAGCGAACACCGGGGAGCTGTTTTTT

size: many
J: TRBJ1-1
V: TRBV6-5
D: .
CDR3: CASSLRNTEAFF
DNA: TGTGCCAGCAGTTTGAGGAACACTGAAGCTTTCTTT

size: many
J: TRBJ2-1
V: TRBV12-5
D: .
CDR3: CASGLVRDEQFF
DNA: TGTGCTAGTGGTTTGGTACGTGATGAGCAGTTCTTC

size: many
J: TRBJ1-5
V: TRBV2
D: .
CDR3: CASNGESNQPQHF
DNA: TGTGCCAGCAACGGAGAGAGCAATCAGCCCCAGCATTTT

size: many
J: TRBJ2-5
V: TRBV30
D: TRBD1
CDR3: CAWSGTGGSETQYF
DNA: TGTGCCTGGAGTGGAACAGGGGGATCAGAGACCCAGTACTTC

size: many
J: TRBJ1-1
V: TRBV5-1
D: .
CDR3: CASSSRGDEAFF
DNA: TGCGCCAGCAGCTCCCGAGGAGACGAGGCTTTCTTT

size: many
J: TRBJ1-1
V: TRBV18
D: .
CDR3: CASSLAQGIDTEAFF
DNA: TGTGCCAGCTCACTCGCCCAGGGGATTGACACTGAAGCTTTCTTT

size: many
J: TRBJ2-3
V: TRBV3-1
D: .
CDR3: CASSQERSTQYF
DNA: TGTGCCAGCAGCCAAGAGCGGAGTACGCAGTATTTT

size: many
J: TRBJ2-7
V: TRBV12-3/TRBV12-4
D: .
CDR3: CASSEQGYFYEQYF
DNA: TGTGCCAGCAGTGAACAGGGCTATTTCTACGAGCAGTACTTC

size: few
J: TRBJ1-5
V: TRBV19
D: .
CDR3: CASSIRMGNQPQHF
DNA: TGTGCCAGTAGTATAAGAATGGGCAATCAGCCCCAGCATTTT

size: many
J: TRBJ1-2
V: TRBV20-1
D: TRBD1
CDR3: CSASPPPGQINSPLGYTF
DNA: TGCAGTGCTTCTCCCCCTCCGGGACAGATAAACTCTCCTCTGGGCTACACCTTC

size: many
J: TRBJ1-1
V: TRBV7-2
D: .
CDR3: CASSSRISNTEAFF
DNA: TGTGCCAGCAGCTCGCGGATTTCGAACACTGAAGCTTTCTTT

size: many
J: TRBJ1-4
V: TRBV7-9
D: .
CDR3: CASSPVGGINEKLFF
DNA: TGTGCCAGCAGCCCAGTAGGTGGAATAAATGAAAAACTGTTTTTT

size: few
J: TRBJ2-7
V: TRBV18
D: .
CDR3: CASSPAGVEQYF
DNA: TGTGCCAGCTCACCGGCAGGGGTGGAGCAGTACTTC

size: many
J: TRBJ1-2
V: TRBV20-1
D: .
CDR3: CSVDSANYGYTF
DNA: TGCAGTGTGGACTCAGCTAACTATGGCTACACCTTC

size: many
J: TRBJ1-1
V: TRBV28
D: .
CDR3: CASSLAGPVEAFF
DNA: TGTGCCAGCAGTCTCGCCGGGCCAGTTGAAGCTTTCTTT

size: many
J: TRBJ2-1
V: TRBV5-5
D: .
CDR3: CASSLGLFSYNEQFF
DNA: TGTGCCAGCAGCCTGGGCCTGTTTTCCTACAATGAGCAGTTCTTC

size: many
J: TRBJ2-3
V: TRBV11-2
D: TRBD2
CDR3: CASSFVTSGGDTQYF
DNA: TGTGCCAGCAGCTTTGTCACTAGCGGGGGCGATACGCAGTATTTT

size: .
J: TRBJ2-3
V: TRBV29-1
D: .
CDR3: CSVSGGLTSTDTQYF
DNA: TGCAGCGTCTCCGGGGGATTAACTAGCACAGATACGCAGTATTTT

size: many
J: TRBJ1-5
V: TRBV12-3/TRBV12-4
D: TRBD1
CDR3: CASSPQGLSNQPQHF
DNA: TGTGCCAGCAGTCCACAGGGGCTGAGCAATCAGCCCCAGCATTTT

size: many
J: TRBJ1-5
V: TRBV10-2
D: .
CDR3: CASRGPGGNQPQHF
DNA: TGCGCCAGCAGAGGTCCAGGGGGCAATCAGCCCCAGCATTTT

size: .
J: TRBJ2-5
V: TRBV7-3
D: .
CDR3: CASSPLGGPARAETQYF
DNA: TGTGCCAGCAGCCCACTTGGTGGGCCCGCCAGAGCGGAGACCCAGTACTTC

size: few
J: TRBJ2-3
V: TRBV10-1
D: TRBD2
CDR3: CTSSPSGGATDTQYF
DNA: TGCACCAGCAGTCCGAGCGGGGGGGCCACAGATACGCAGTATTTT

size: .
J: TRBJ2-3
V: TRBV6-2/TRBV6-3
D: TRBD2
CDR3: CASSYSLTTGLASTDTQYF
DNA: TGTGCCAGCAGTTACTCCCTTACCACGGGACTAGCGAGCACAGATACGCAGTATTTT

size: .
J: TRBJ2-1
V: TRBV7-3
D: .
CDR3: CASSLRSEAGRWFF
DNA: TGTGCCAGCAGCTTACGCTCCGAGGCGGGGAGATGGTTCTTC

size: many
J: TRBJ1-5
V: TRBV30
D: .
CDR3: CAWSVDSNQPQHF
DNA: TGTGCCTGGAGTGTGGATAGCAATCAGCCCCAGCATTTT

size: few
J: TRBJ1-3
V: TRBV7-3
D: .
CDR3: CASSLGTGLDGNTIYF
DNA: TGTGCCAGCAGCCTAGGGACGGGCCTCGATGGAAACACCATATATTTT

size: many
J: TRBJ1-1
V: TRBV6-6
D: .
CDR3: CASSSSGLTEAFF
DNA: TGTGCCAGCAGTTCCTCAGGGTTGACTGAAGCTTTCTTT

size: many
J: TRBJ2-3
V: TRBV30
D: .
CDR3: CAWSLAIGTDTQYF
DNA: TGTGCCTGGAGTCTAGCTATAGGCACAGATACGCAGTATTTT

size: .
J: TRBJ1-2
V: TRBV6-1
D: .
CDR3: CASRDTLFYGYTF
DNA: TGTGCCAGCAGGGACACCCTTTTCTATGGCTACACCTTC

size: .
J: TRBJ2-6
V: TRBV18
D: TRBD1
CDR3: CASSRPTGGSGANVLTF
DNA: TGTGCCAGCTCACGACCAACAGGGGGCTCTGGGGCCAACGTCCTGACTTTC

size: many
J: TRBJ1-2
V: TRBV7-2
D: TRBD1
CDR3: CASSPGQGTSGYTF
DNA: TGTGCCAGCAGTCCGGGACAGGGTACATCTGGCTACACCTTC

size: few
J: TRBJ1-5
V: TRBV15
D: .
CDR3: CATSRDLSGSGNQPQHF
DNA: TGTGCCACCAGCAGAGATTTGTCGGGTTCTGGCAATCAGCCCCAGCATTTT